This is a list of T cell receptor beta chains from one sample in a study of CD8 T cells in Susac syndrome. TCRdb ran MiXCR on the immunoSEQ multiplex PCR reads and lists one entry per CDR3 protein. The table lists 250,000 to 300,000 distinct CDR3 sequences, approximately 85% of them singletons, with 0.21% in the top ten. What was sequenced was CD8+ T cells from PBMCs. The origin of the receptors is a human donor with multiple sclerosis. Each CDR3 is given with its conserved first and last residue. A D gene is named only where the DNA matches it firmly. Only some rows state a clone size, as once, few, many or a class for expanded clones.

>NA|TRBJ2-1|TRBV4-3|NA
CASSQGAATYNEQFF
TGCGCCAGCAGCCAAGGGGCGGCAACCTACAATGAGCAGTTCTTC
>NA|TRBJ2-2|TRBV12-3/TRBV12-4|NA
CASSSTPGELFF
TGTGCCAGCAGCTCAACGCCCGGGGAGCTGTTTTTT
>NA|TRBJ2-3|TRBV3-1|TRBD2
CASSQDGLAGGPTDTQYF
TGTGCCAGCAGCCAAGACGGACTAGCGGGAGGGCCCACAGATACGCAGTATTTT
>NA|TRBJ2-7|TRBV12-5|TRBD1
CASGAGTGSTYEQYF
TGTGCTAGTGGTGCCGGGACAGGGAGCACCTACGAGCAGTACTTC
>NA|TRBJ2-5|TRBV7-9|NA
CASSSPWLTEETQYF
TGTGCCAGCAGCTCCCCGTGGTTGACAGAAGAGACCCAGTACTTC
>NA|TRBJ2-1|TRBV4-1|NA
CASSQDSASDNEQFF
TGCGCCAGCAGCCAAGACTCGGCTAGTGACAATGAGCAGTTCTTC
>NA|TRBJ1-5|TRBV10-2|NA
CASSVEGFSNQPQHF
TGCGCCAGCAGTGTGGAAGGGTTTAGCAATCAGCCCCAGCATTTT
>NA|TRBJ1-5|TRBV28|TRBD1
CASRDRGRVQPQHF
TGTGCCAGCAGGGACAGGGGGAGGGTTCAGCCCCAGCATTTT
>NA|TRBJ2-5|TRBV6-5|NA
CASSPTMTRKTQYF
TGTGCCAGCAGTCCCACAATGACCCGGAAGACCCAGTACTTC
>NA|TRBJ2-2|TRBV27|NA
CASSPGTATGELFF
TGTGCCAGCAGTCCGGGGACCGCGACCGGGGAGCTGTTTTTT
>NA|TRBJ2-7|TRBV20-1|TRBD2
CSARDTSGGLIYEQYF
TGCAGTGCTAGAGATACTAGCGGAGGGTTAATCTACGAGCAGTACTTC
>NA|TRBJ2-7|TRBV28|NA
CASRPYRSPTYEQYF
TGTGCCAGCAGACCATACAGGAGCCCAACCTACGAGCAGTACTTC
>NA|TRBJ1-5|TRBV10-3|NA
CAISEEQGRSQPQHF
TGTGCCATCAGTGAGGAACAGGGTAGGAGTCAGCCCCAGCATTTT
>few|TRBJ2-6|TRBV5-6|TRBD2
CATSGGPSGANVLTF
TGTGCCACTAGCGGCGGGCCCTCTGGGGCCAACGTCCTGACTTTC
>NA|TRBJ2-5|TRBV5-4|NA
CASSLGGVAAETQYF
TGTGCCAGCAGCCTGGGTGGGGTGGCGGCGGAGACCCAGTACTTC
>few|TRBJ2-6|TRBV20-1|TRBD1
CSANRGNTGANVLTF
TGCAGTGCAAACAGGGGGAACACTGGGGCCAACGTCCTGACTTTC
>NA|TRBJ2-2|TRBV12-3/TRBV12-4|NA
CASTLYNPGALGTGELFF
TGTGCCAGCACTTTATACAATCCAGGCGCCCTTGGGACCGGGGAGCTGTTTTTT
>NA|TRBJ2-7|TRBV27|NA
CASSFFLGYEQYF
TGTGCCAGCAGTTTTTTTCTGGGGTACGAGCAGTACTTC
>once|TRBJ1-6|TRBV5-6|NA
CASSPGRGIPLHF
TGTGCCAGCAGCCCGGGCCGAGGGATACCCCTCCACTTT
>once|TRBJ2-3|TRBV10-3|TRBD2
CAISESKTSGSTDTQYF
TGTGCCATCAGTGAGTCGAAGACTAGCGGATCCACAGATACGCAGTATTTT
>NA|TRBJ2-2|TRBV19|NA
CASSPGFMNTGELFF
TGTGCCAGTAGTCCGGGATTCATGAACACCGGGGAGCTGTTTTTT
>NA|TRBJ2-7|TRBV12-3/TRBV12-4|NA
CASSQGDSVVYEQYF
TGTGCCAGCAGTCAAGGCGACAGTGTCGTCTACGAGCAGTACTTC
>NA|TRBJ2-1|TRBV20-1|TRBD2
CSARTRSSYNEQFF
TGCAGTGCAAGGACTAGGAGCTCCTACAATGAGCAGTTCTTC
>NA|TRBJ1-1|TRBV7-9|TRBD1
CASSFPTGQGGMNTEAFF
TGTGCCAGCAGCTTCCCCACAGGACAGGGTGGAATGAACACTGAAGCTTTCTTT
>few|TRBJ2-7|TRBV12-3/TRBV12-4|NA
CASSLTANSYEQYF
TGTGCCAGCAGTTTAACGGCCAACTCCTACGAGCAGTACTTC